The present T cell receptor (beta chain) was sequenced within a study of CD4 and CD8 cells across lung adenocarcinoma regions. A single record per CDR3 protein comes from TCRdb applying MiXCR to the PCR reads. This repertoire shows some 4,000 distinct CDR3 sequences, around 69% found once; its top ten account for roughly 19%. Trimming took 5 bases from V and 3 from J, leaving 20 bases between them. Looked up from germline, CDR1 is SGHAT and CDR2 is FQNNGV. This CDR3 is built from 17 residues. The patients had localized lung adenocarcinoma, a non-small cell subtype. The receptor was isolated from a male donor with lung adenocarcinoma. The CD4 and CD8 labels of this study may be unreliable. Sequenced sample: CD4+ T cells from the margin of a lung tumor. V is TRBV11-2 and J is TRBJ1-3, with D possibly TRBD1 on 6 matching bases. The chain's CDR3 is CASSKWGRARGGNTIYF. The CDR3 DNA reads TGTGCCAGCAGCAAATGGGGCAGGGCCAGGGGTGGAAACACCATATATTTT.